This T cell receptor (beta chain) is from a study of blood T cell repertoires in COVID-19 (TCRdb year 2020). At the level of the whole study: Samples covering the acute and convalescent phases of COVID-19 were provided by collaborators in the United States, Italy and Spain. Subjects who had been exposed to COVID-19, were actively infected with it, or had recovered from it provided the deeply sampled blood TCRbeta repertoires that made up the dataset. The repertoires were released in a freely available public database meant as a resource for research on the immune response to SARS-CoV-2. The sample metadata nearly always contained a de-identified subject ID, COVID-19 status, age in years and sex. Samples were obtained from the ongoing ImmuneRACE study (first 160 participants) and from approximately 1,200 subjects provided by 6 global collaborators. Where available, HLA class I and class II types were taken from metadata supplied by the sample provider and were not determined by assay-based typing. The material from the prospective study consisted of cDNA or gDNA derived from T cells, B-cell-depleted T cells, or PBMCs.

Overall results and qualifications from the work: The quantity of clinical and demographic metadata differed by source and by participant and was supplied without curation.

Turning to this clone: The antigen it binds to is not known. Base qualities are not recorded, but no much larger clone differs from it by a single base.

The immunoSEQ Assay, a bias-controlled multiplex PCR, was used to amplify TCRbeta CDR3 regions from genomic DNA. The authors' analysis ran thus. The number of nucleated cells in each sample was estimated by amplification of reference gene primers within the assay. Sequence reads were collapsed and filtered to measure the absolute abundance of every unique TCRbeta CDR3 rearrangement. Productive Simpson clonality was computed per sample as the square root of Simpson's diversity index over productive rearrangements. TCRdb mirrors the immuneACCESS table, restricted to in-frame sequences. Some clones are absent from its copies; in checked studies, under half trace to an unresolved V gene, and the reason for the others is unknown. D and trimming come from the DNA, and the V and J calls and clone size come from that table. The sample profile shows some 100,000 clones; approximately 86% of them were found once. The ten largest make up about 6.5% of the sample.

Collaborating institutions collected whole blood in K2EDTA tubes following their own protocols. Collaborator samples were shipped for TCRbeta analysis as frozen whole blood, isolated PBMCs, or DNA extracted from either sample type. Source material: peripheral blood. The source is a woman aged 55 to 70 with acute or convalescent COVID-19.

The CDR3 loop reads CASSLGHNNEKLFF. In nucleotide form, the sequence is TGTGCCAGCAGCTTGGGGCATAATAATGAAAAACTGTTTTTT. The sequence joins TRBV5-4 to TRBJ1-4; no confident D gene assignment can be made. CDR1 SGHNT and CDR2 YYREEE are derived from the germline V gene (reference sequence). The CDR3, from cysteine to phenylalanine, totals 14 residues. Only the CDR3 DNA is retained, 42 bases long and in frame from the first base. V is clipped by 0 bases and J by 4 bases, and the sequence between their germline boundaries is 7 bases long.